This record looks at one T cell receptor beta chain sequence and its context. Its antigen is unknown. The sample originates from a study of OX40 agonist ivuxolimab in advanced cancers. Study-wide context: Every patient in dose escalation had hepatocellular carcinoma, melanoma, renal cell or head and neck cancer. Study-wide results and limits: The work left the antigen specificity of expanded peripheral T cells undetermined.

Repertoires were generated with immunoSEQ multiplex PCR, while TCRdb's copy carries only in-frame clones and drops some. This table has 40,000 to 60,000 clones, approximately 91% appearing once. This CDR3 contains 18 residues. Looked up from germline, CDR1 is LNHNV and CDR2 is YYDKDF (reference sequence). V was shortened by 0 bases and J by 5 bases, with 19 bases between the two germline ends. This sample comprised CD4+ or CD8+ T cells sorted from blood, obtained in a trial of the OX40 agonist ivuxolimab. The chain combines TRBV15 with TRBJ2-2, with D perhaps TRBD1 (5 bases). The TCR sequence derives from an adult with an advanced solid tumor such as melanoma, head and neck, liver or kidney cancer. The CDR3 reads CATSRDLWAGLLTGELFF. The CDR3 DNA sequence: TGTGCCACCAGCAGAGATCTATGGGCAGGGCTATTAACCGGGGAGCTGTTTTTT.